These 4 T cell receptor beta chains were sequenced from one sample in a study of blood T cell repertoires in COVID-19. TCRdb's copy holds only in-frame clones and misses some; the assay was immunoSEQ multiplex PCR. The sample records approximately 250,000 clones, around nine tenths being singletons. The sequenced sample was PBMCs or T cells enriched from blood (not recorded which). These receptors were collected from a woman aged 40 to 55 who had been exposed to COVID-19.

The J gene is TRBJ1-5, the V gene TRBV7-6; no reliable D call. Germline assignment: CDR1 SGHVS and CDR2 FNYEAQ. The ends were cut back, 1 base at V and 3 bases at J, with 10 bases in the middle. This CDR3 is 15 amino acids long. The CDR3 sequence: CASSLGPLLNQPQHF. The CDR3 DNA sequence: TGTGCCAGCAGCTTAGGGCCCCTGCTCAATCAGCCCCAGCATTTT. Based on the CDR3 plus reference TRBV7-6 and TRBJ1-5, the full variable domain is GAGVSQSPRYKVTKRGQDVALRCDPISGHVSLYWYRQALGQGPEFLTYFNYEAQQDKSGLPNDRFSAERPEGSISTLTIQRTEQRDSAMYRCASSLGPLLNQPQHFGDGTRLSIL.

V and J are TRBV7-2 and TRBJ2-3, with TRBD2 matching 9 bases. CDR1 and CDR2 from the germline V gene are SGHTA and FQGNSA. The CDR3 has 17 residues. Germline trimming cut 3 bases from V and 4 bases from J; bases unmatched to any gene: 11. The CDR3 reads CASSLVAGGQGADTQYF. The CDR3 DNA sequence: TGTGCCAGCAGCTTGGTTGCGGGGGGGCAGGGGGCAGATACGCAGTATTTT.

The chain uses TRBV6-5 and TRBJ1-5, with D possibly being TRBD1 (5 bases). The CDR3 sequence is 15 residues long. Trimming cost V 2 bases and J 2 bases, with 10 bases left between them. Germline CDR1 reads MNHEY; CDR2 reads SVGAGI. The CDR3 DNA reads TGTGCCAGCAGTTACAGCGGGGGAGGCAATCAGCCCCAGCATTTT. Protein: CASSYSGGGNQPQHF.

The V call is TRBV24-1, the J call TRBJ1-5; D is perhaps TRBD1 (6 bases). This CDR3 has 16 residues. Trimming stripped 9 bases from V and 1 base from J, with 18 bases between. CDR1 is KGHDR and CDR2 is SFDVKD in the germline V gene. In DNA, the CDR3 is TGTGCCACCGCCGCCCAGGGGAGCGGAAGCAATCAGCCCCAGCATTTT. This encodes CATAAQGSGSNQPQHF.